Below, one T cell receptor beta chain is given with its context. The CDR3 is 14 residues long. J gave up 4 bases and V 3 bases, and 6 bases lay outside the gene matches. Per germline, CDR1 SGHRS and CDR2 YFSETQ. This sample is part of a study of blood T cell repertoires in COVID-19. As for the study in general: Some COVID-19 samples were acute and others convalescent; all came from the United States, Italy and Spain. The cDNA or gDNA used as material had been derived from T cells, B-cell-depleted T cells, or PBMCs.

In the original workflow: Using reference gene primer amplification, nucleated cell counts were estimated. Assay: immunoSEQ multiplex PCR; the TCRdb copy retains only in-frame clones and omits some. Clonal size and the V and J genes are those of that table, whereas D and trimming came from the DNA. In the table there are fewer than 150,000 clones, around 87% of which are singletons. The source material was peripheral blood. The receptor comes from a woman in her fifties or sixties with acute or convalescent COVID-19. The chain couples TRBV5-1 to TRBJ1-1; 7 bases fit TRBD1. DNA of the CDR3: TGCGCCAGCAGCTCTGACAGGGCGGCCACTGAAGCTTTCTTT. Protein product: CASSSDRAATEAFF.